This passage covers 15 T cell receptor beta chains from one sample sequenced in a study of blood T cell repertoires in COVID-19. Only in-frame clones appear in the TCRdb table, and some are missing; sequencing was by immunoSEQ multiplex PCR. In the table there are about 270,000 clones, roughly 90% of which are singletons. The sample taken for sequencing was PBMCs or T cells enriched from blood (not recorded which). Receptors were obtained from a man aged 35 to 55 who had been exposed to COVID-19.

The genes are TRBV5-4 and TRBJ2-7; D is possibly TRBD1 (6 bases). The CDR3 sequence is 13 residues long. With 4 bases removed from V and 2 bases from J, the gap between germline ends came to 10 bases. From germline, CDR1 is SGHNT and CDR2 YYREEE (reference sequence). CDR3 sequence: CASSTGQPYEQYF. CDR3 bases: TGTGCCAGCAGCACCGGACAGCCCTACGAGCAGTACTTC. The whole variable domain, remainder taken from reference TRBV5-4 and TRBJ2-7, is ETGVTQSPTHLIKTRGQQVTLRCSSQSGHNTVSWYQQALGQGPQFIFQYYREEENGRGNFPPRFSGLQFPNYSSELNVNALELDDSALYLCASSTGQPYEQYFGPGTRLTVT.

The chain recombines TRBV11-2 with TRBJ1-2, with 7 positions matching TRBD1. Germline CDR1 reads SGHAT; CDR2 reads FQNNGV. The CDR3 loop spans 14 amino acids. With V trimmed by 5 bases and J by 2 bases, 5 bases remained unmatched. The CDR3 sequence is CASSLGTENYGYTF. CDR3 in DNA: TGTGCCAGCAGCCTCGGGACAGAGAACTATGGCTACACCTTC.

The chain recombines TRBV3-1 (or the pseudogene TRBV3-2) with TRBJ2-1, with D possibly matching TRBD2 (5 bases). Germline-derived CDR1 and CDR2 are LGHDT and YNNKEL (reference sequence). Trimming pared 7 bases from V and 5 bases from J, leaving 9 bases between. The CDR3 runs 12 residues. For the CDR3, the DNA is TGTGCCAGCAAGGGAGATAACAATGAGCAGTTCTTC. Translating it yields CASKGDNNEQFF.

The CDR3 DNA follows: TGTGCCTGGTTAACCCGGGACAGGGCTAAACTGTTTTTT. Translating gives CAWLTRDRAKLFF. The rearrangement uses TRBV30 and TRBJ1-4; 9 bases agree with TRBD1. The germline CDR1 and CDR2 sequences are GTSNPN and SVGIG (reference sequence). J gave up 11 bases and V 5 bases, and 9 bases lay outside the gene matches. The CDR3 runs 13 residues.

The rearrangement joins TRBV18 to TRBJ2-2; 14 nucleotides match TRBD2. This CDR3 contains 16 residues. V lost 4 bases and J lost 5; bases outside the gene matches: 3. Looked up from germline, CDR1 is KGHSH and CDR2 is LQKENI. In nucleotides, the CDR3 is TGTGCCAGCTCACGGGGACTAGCGGGAGTAACCGGGGAGCTGTTTTTT. As protein: CASSRGLAGVTGELFF.

The chain is built from TRBV29-1 and TRBJ2-3; the match to TRBD2 covers 10 bases. Germline lookup yields CDR1 SQVTM and CDR2 ANQGSEA. CDR3 length: 15 residues. The V gene end was trimmed by 2 bases and the J gene end by 4 bases; junction bases not matched to a gene: 6. CDR3 in DNA: TGCAGCGTTGAAAAGCGGGAGGGCTGGGCAGATACGCAGTATTTT. The encoded protein is CSVEKREGWADTQYF.

The chain combines TRBV11-2 with TRBJ2-1, with 11 bases aligning to TRBD2. This CDR3 contains 15 residues. Trimming took 5 bases from V and 4 from J; bases not matched to a gene: 4. The germline V gene has CDR1 SGHAT and CDR2 FQNNGV. CDR3 nucleotides: TGTGCCAGCAGCCCGGGACTAGCGGTGTACAATGAGCAGTTCTTC. Its translation is CASSPGLAVYNEQFF.

The genes are TRBV7-9 and TRBJ1-1, with a possible D match to TRBD1 (5 bases). This CDR3 is built from 14 residues. Deletions cut 3 bases from V and 6 bases from J, with 14 bases between. Germline V gene data show CDR1 as SEHNR and CDR2 as FQNEAQ (reference sequence). The CDR3 bases are TGTGCCAGCAGCTTCTCGCAGGGTCTTTCTGAAGCTTTCTTT. It translates to CASSFSQGLSEAFF.

The V and J genes are TRBV28 and TRBJ1-2; 8 bases fit TRBD1. Germline values: CDR1 MDHEN, CDR2 SYDVKM. The CDR3 has 13 amino acids. After removal of 10 bases from V and 4 bases from J, the junction contained 8 bases not matched to a gene. DNA of the CDR3: TGTGCCACCTTGGACAGGGCCTTCTATGGCTACACCTTC. It specifies CATLDRAFYGYTF.

This clone was detected only once. The V and J genes are TRBV2 and TRBJ1-1, with a possible D match to TRBD1 (6 bases). The CDR3 extends over 15 amino acids. Trimming cost V 6 bases and J 0 bases, with 14 bases left between them. Per the germline V gene, CDR1 is SNHLY and CDR2 is FYNNEI. CDR3 nucleotides: TGTGCCAGCAGGGCTGAACAGGGAGTGAACACTGAAGCTTTCTTT. This translates into CASRAEQGVNTEAFF.

The chain employs TRBV11-2 and TRBJ1-4; 7 bases agree with TRBD1. Germline loops: CDR1 SGHAT, CDR2 FQNNGV. CDR3 length: 16 residues. Losses at the gene ends were 5 bases for V and 7 bases for J; bases not matched to a gene: 13. CDR3 in amino acids: CASSSRQGVRGEKLFF. The DNA for the CDR3 is TGTGCCAGCAGCAGTCGGCAGGGGGTCCGGGGTGAAAAACTGTTTTTT.

The V call is TRBV19, the J call TRBJ1-2, with TRBD1 identical over 7 bases. Trimming took 3 bases from V and 2 from J; bases not matched to a gene: 9. Germline V CDR1 and CDR2: LNHDA, SQIVND (reference sequence). The CDR3 runs to 16 residues. CDR3 protein: CASSIPSGTVNYGYTF. The CDR3 DNA follows: TGTGCCAGTAGTATCCCGTCCGGGACAGTGAACTATGGCTACACCTTC.

The chain carries TRBV6-5 and TRBJ1-1, with a weak D call TRBD1 (5 bases). This CDR3 region has 13 residues. Trimming pared 6 bases from V and 3 bases from J, leaving 11 bases between. Per the germline V gene, CDR1 is MNHEY and CDR2 is SVGAGI. CDR3 loop: CASRSQTDTEAFF. CDR3 DNA sequence: TGTGCCAGCAGGAGTCAGACAGACACTGAAGCTTTCTTT.

This sequence joins TRBV18 and TRBJ2-5, with a weak D call TRBD2 (5 bases). The CDR3 consists of 12 residues. Per the germline V gene, CDR1 is KGHSH and CDR2 is LQKENI. The V gene lost 3 bases and the J gene lost 13 bases, with 15 bases spanning the gap. The CDR3: CASSPPGGLTYF. The CDR3 nucleotides read TGTGCCAGCTCACCGCCCGGCGGGCTAACGTACTTC. Together with reference TRBV18 and TRBJ2-5, the CDR3 gives the full variable domain: NAGVMQNPRHLVRRRGQEARLRCSPMKGHSHVYWYRQLPEEGLKFMVYLQKENIIDESGMPKERFSAEFPKEGPSILRIQQVVRGDSAAYFCASSPPGGLTYFGPGTRLLVL.

The rearrangement uses TRBV7-3 and TRBJ2-2; D might be TRBD2 (6 bases). Germline loops: CDR1 SGHTA, CDR2 FQGTGA. The CDR3 is 16 amino acids. V lost 0 bases and J 0 bases, leaving 8 bases between the germline ends. In DNA, the CDR3 is TGTGCCAGCAGCTTAACTGGGAGGCCGAACACCGGGGAGCTGTTTTTT. Amino acid sequence: CASSLTGRPNTGELFF.